This T cell receptor beta chain was retrieved from a study of radiation and T cells in renal cell carcinoma. This clone was seen once. Its specificity is unknown. TCRdb's table, derived via immunoSEQ multiplex PCR, lists solely in-frame clones and lacks some. Here the sample spans 60,000 to 95,000 clones, 83% being singletons. CDR3 length: 16 amino acids. V lost 4 bases and J lost 5; bases outside the gene matches: 10. Study-level points and caveats: In blood, top tumor clones expanded by 2 weeks, shrinking by 4. Pretreatment tumor biopsies were lacking, so baseline clonotypes are unknown.

Time point specified: blood 4 weeks post-SBRT, at nephrectomy. Treatment reported: 15 Gy SBRT to primary tumor, nephrectomy 4 weeks later. The sequencing used blood, collected from a patient whose treatment included radiotherapy and nephrectomy. The clonotype comes from a woman aged 55-75 years with renal cell carcinoma. V is TRBV23-1 and J is TRBJ2-2; TRBD2 matches 7 bases. TRBV23-1 is an ORF; its function is uncertain. This CDR3 reads CASSRYGGSGTGELFF. CDR3 coding DNA: TGCGCCAGCAGTCGGTACGGCGGGAGCGGTACCGGGGAGCTGTTTTTT.